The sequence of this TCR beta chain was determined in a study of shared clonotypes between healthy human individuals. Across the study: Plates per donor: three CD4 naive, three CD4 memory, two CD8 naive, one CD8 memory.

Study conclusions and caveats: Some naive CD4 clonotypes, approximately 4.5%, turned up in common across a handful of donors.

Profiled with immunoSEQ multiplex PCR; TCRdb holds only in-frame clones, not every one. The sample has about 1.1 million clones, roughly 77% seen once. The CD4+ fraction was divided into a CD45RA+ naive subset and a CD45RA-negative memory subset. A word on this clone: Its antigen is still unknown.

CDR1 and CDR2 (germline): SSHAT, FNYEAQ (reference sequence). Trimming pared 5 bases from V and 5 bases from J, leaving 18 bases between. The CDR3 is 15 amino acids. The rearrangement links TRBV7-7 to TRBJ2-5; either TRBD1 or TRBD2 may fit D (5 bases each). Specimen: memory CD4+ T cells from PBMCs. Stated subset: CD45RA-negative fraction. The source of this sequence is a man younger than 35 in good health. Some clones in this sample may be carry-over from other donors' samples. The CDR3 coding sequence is TGTGCCAGCAGCCCCACTCGGGGCCCGGGGGAGACCCAGTACTTC. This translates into CASSPTRGPGETQYF. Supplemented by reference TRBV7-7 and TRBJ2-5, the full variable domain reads GAGVSQSPRYKVTKRGQDVTLRCDPISSHATLYWYQQALGQGPEFLTYFNYEAQPDKSGLPSDRFSAERPEGSISTLTIQRTEQRDSAMYRCASSPTRGPGETQYFGPGTRLLVL.